The rows below give T cell receptor beta chains drawn from one sample of a study of T cells in Graves' hyperthyroidism and ophthalmopathy. TCRdb analysed the multiplex PCR reads with MiXCR anew, one entry per CDR3 protein. The sample consists of roughly 570,000 distinct CDR3 sequences, about 45% of them appearing once. The sequencing sample was made of peripheral blood or thyroid tissue (not recorded which). The receptors originated from a woman between 18 and 29 years old with Graves' hyperthyroidism. Each CDR3 is given with its conserved first and last residue. A D gene is named only where the DNA matches it firmly. Not all rows give a size; the values are once, few, many and, for expanded clones, a class.

V gene: TRBV4-2
clone size: NA
J gene: TRBJ2-7
D gene: NA
CDR3 protein: CASTLHEQYF
CDR3 DNA: TGTGCCAGCACCCTGCACGAGCAGTACTTC

V gene: TRBV5-1
clone size: many
J gene: TRBJ2-2
D gene: TRBD2
CDR3 protein: CASSLGLAGVKLRDTGELFF
CDR3 DNA: TGCGCCAGCAGTCTGGGACTAGCGGGAGTAAAATTAAGGGACACCGGGGAGCTGTTTTTT

V gene: TRBV9
clone size: many
J gene: TRBJ2-2
D gene: TRBD2
CDR3 protein: CASSGTGGNTGELFF
CDR3 DNA: TGTGCCAGCAGCGGGACGGGAGGGAACACCGGGGAGCTGTTTTTT

V gene: TRBV6-4
clone size: NA
J gene: TRBJ1-1
D gene: TRBD1
CDR3 protein: CASQDRVSPEAFF
CDR3 DNA: TGTGCCAGCCAGGACAGGGTGAGCCCTGAAGCTTTCTTT

V gene: TRBV24-1
clone size: many
J gene: TRBJ2-7
D gene: TRBD1
CDR3 protein: CATQDRESYEQYF
CDR3 DNA: TGTGCCACCCAGGACAGGGAATCCTACGAGCAGTACTTC

V gene: TRBV10-3
clone size: NA
J gene: TRBJ1-1
D gene: TRBD1
CDR3 protein: CAISDGRQGWNTEAFF
CDR3 DNA: TGTGCCATCAGTGATGGGAGACAGGGGTGGAACACTGAAGCTTTCTTT

V gene: TRBV29-1
clone size: few
J gene: TRBJ1-1
D gene: NA
CDR3 protein: CSVDQGGTEAFF
CDR3 DNA: TGCAGCGTTGATCAGGGTGGCACTGAAGCTTTCTTT

V gene: TRBV20-1
clone size: once
J gene: TRBJ2-5
D gene: TRBD2
CDR3 protein: CSGASGTETQYF
CDR3 DNA: TGCAGTGGGGCTAGCGGGACGGAGACCCAGTACTTC

V gene: TRBV12-3/TRBV12-4
clone size: few
J gene: TRBJ2-5
D gene: NA
CDR3 protein: CASSFWGHNQPQYF
CDR3 DNA: TGTGCCAGCAGTTTCTGGGGACACAATCAGCCCCAGTACTTC

V gene: TRBV27
clone size: few
J gene: TRBJ1-4
D gene: TRBD1
CDR3 protein: CASSSGDSLSATNEKLFF
CDR3 DNA: TGTGCCAGCAGTTCCGGGGACAGCTTGAGCGCAACTAATGAAAAACTGTTTTTT

V gene: TRBV3-1
clone size: many
J gene: TRBJ2-5
D gene: NA
CDR3 protein: CASSQARHETQYF
CDR3 DNA: TGTGCCAGCAGCCAAGCTCGGCATGAGACCCAGTACTTC

V gene: TRBV2
clone size: once
J gene: TRBJ1-4
D gene: NA
CDR3 protein: CASSEDGAGEKLFF
CDR3 DNA: TGTGCCAGCAGTGAAGATGGGGCCGGTGAAAAACTGTTTTTT

V gene: TRBV14
clone size: once
J gene: TRBJ2-1
D gene: NA
CDR3 protein: CASSQGGGYPYNEQFF
CDR3 DNA: TGTGCCAGCAGCCAAGGGGGCGGATACCCCTACAATGAGCAGTTCTTC

V gene: TRBV7-8
clone size: once
J gene: TRBJ1-2
D gene: TRBD1
CDR3 protein: CASSSSTGSYGYTF
CDR3 DNA: TGTGCCAGCAGCTCGTCGACAGGGTCGTATGGCTACACCTTC

V gene: TRBV12-3/TRBV12-4
clone size: many
J gene: TRBJ2-7
D gene: NA
CDR3 protein: CASSFSSTFEQYF
CDR3 DNA: TGTGCCAGCAGTTTTTCCTCCACGTTCGAGCAGTACTTC

V gene: TRBV10-3
clone size: many
J gene: TRBJ1-2
D gene: NA
CDR3 protein: CAITESGAGYTF
CDR3 DNA: TGTGCCATCACTGAGTCAGGGGCCGGCTACACCTTC

V gene: TRBV25-1
clone size: NA
J gene: TRBJ2-5
D gene: NA
CDR3 protein: CASGEYGEKETPYF
CDR3 DNA: TGTGCCAGCGGTGAATATGGGGAGAAGGAGACCCCCTACTTC

V gene: TRBV6-1
clone size: many
J gene: TRBJ2-5
D gene: NA
CDR3 protein: CASSAGPQETQYF
CDR3 DNA: TGTGCCAGCTCCGCAGGACCCCAAGAGACCCAGTACTTC

V gene: TRBV6-6
clone size: once
J gene: TRBJ2-2
D gene: TRBD1
CDR3 protein: CASSYSDRGVGELFF
CDR3 DNA: TGTGCCAGCAGTTACTCGGACAGGGGTGTGGGGGAGCTGTTTTTT

V gene: TRBV20-1
clone size: NA
J gene: TRBJ2-7
D gene: NA
CDR3 protein: CSVFSGTPYEQYF
CDR3 DNA: TGCAGTGTTTTTAGCGGAACTCCCTACGAGCAGTACTTC

V gene: TRBV5-4
clone size: many
J gene: TRBJ2-7
D gene: NA
CDR3 protein: CASNWESASEQYF
CDR3 DNA: TGTGCCAGCAACTGGGAGAGCGCAAGCGAGCAGTACTTC

V gene: TRBV6-5
clone size: many
J gene: TRBJ1-1
D gene: NA
CDR3 protein: CASSYTEAFF
CDR3 DNA: TGTGCCAGCAGTTACACTGAAGCTTTCTTT

V gene: TRBV2
clone size: NA
J gene: TRBJ1-1
D gene: NA
CDR3 protein: CASLRGNTEAFF
CDR3 DNA: TGTGCTAGTCTACGGGGGAACACTGAAGCTTTCTTT

V gene: TRBV7-6
clone size: few
J gene: TRBJ2-3
D gene: NA
CDR3 protein: CASRHQQGNTDTQYF
CDR3 DNA: TGTGCCAGCAGACATCAGCAGGGTAACACAGATACGCAGTATTTT

V gene: TRBV10-3
clone size: NA
J gene: TRBJ1-4
D gene: TRBD1
CDR3 protein: CAISTGQANEKLFF
CDR3 DNA: TGTGCCATCAGTACGGGACAGGCTAATGAAAAACTGTTTTTT

V gene: TRBV5-4
clone size: few
J gene: TRBJ2-2
D gene: TRBD2
CDR3 protein: CASSIGLATLLGTGELFF
CDR3 DNA: TGTGCCAGCAGCATAGGACTAGCGACACTACTGGGCACCGGGGAGCTGTTTTTT

V gene: TRBV29-1
clone size: NA
J gene: TRBJ2-7
D gene: TRBD2
CDR3 protein: CSVRERETSEQYF
CDR3 DNA: TGCAGCGTGAGGGAGCGGGAGACCTCCGAGCAGTACTTC

V gene: TRBV2
clone size: NA
J gene: TRBJ2-3
D gene: NA
CDR3 protein: CASSALLRTDTQYF
CDR3 DNA: TGTGCCAGCAGTGCTCTACTCCGCACAGATACGCAGTATTTT

V gene: TRBV19
clone size: once
J gene: TRBJ2-7
D gene: NA
CDR3 protein: CASSYPSGDNEQYF
CDR3 DNA: TGTGCCAGTAGTTATCCTAGTGGGGACAATGAGCAGTACTTC

V gene: TRBV2
clone size: NA
J gene: TRBJ1-2
D gene: NA
CDR3 protein: CASSSDPLNYGYTF
CDR3 DNA: TGTGCCAGCAGTTCGGACCCCCTTAACTATGGCTACACCTTC

V gene: TRBV29-1
clone size: once
J gene: TRBJ2-5
D gene: TRBD2
CDR3 protein: CSSSTSGQETQYF
CDR3 DNA: TGCAGCAGTTCGACTAGCGGCCAAGAGACCCAGTACTTC

V gene: TRBV12-3/TRBV12-4
clone size: many
J gene: TRBJ1-1
D gene: TRBD1
CDR3 protein: CASSTLGQSEAFF
CDR3 DNA: TGTGCCAGCAGTACCCTGGGACAGTCTGAAGCTTTCTTT

V gene: TRBV12-3/TRBV12-4
clone size: NA
J gene: TRBJ1-2
D gene: NA
CDR3 protein: CASSLTSGAYYGYTF
CDR3 DNA: TGTGCCAGCAGTTTAACTAGCGGGGCGTACTATGGCTACACCTTC

V gene: TRBV6-1
clone size: many
J gene: TRBJ2-5
D gene: NA
CDR3 protein: CASTLGGNQETQYF
CDR3 DNA: TGTGCCAGTACTCTTGGGGGGAACCAAGAGACCCAGTACTTC

V gene: TRBV20-1
clone size: many
J gene: TRBJ1-5
D gene: TRBD1
CDR3 protein: CSARTGGPNNQPQHF
CDR3 DNA: TGCAGTGCCCGGACAGGGGGCCCGAACAATCAGCCCCAGCATTTT

V gene: TRBV9
clone size: many
J gene: TRBJ2-6
D gene: TRBD1
CDR3 protein: CASSVGGQGESGANVLTF
CDR3 DNA: TGTGCCAGCAGCGTAGGGGGACAGGGGGAATCTGGGGCCAACGTCCTGACTTTC

V gene: TRBV2
clone size: many
J gene: TRBJ2-5
D gene: NA
CDR3 protein: CASSGFEETQYF
CDR3 DNA: TGTGCCAGCTCAGGATTTGAAGAGACCCAGTACTTC

V gene: TRBV20-1
clone size: many
J gene: TRBJ2-7
D gene: TRBD2
CDR3 protein: CSARHPGTSGEQYF
CDR3 DNA: TGCAGTGCTAGGCATCCCGGGACTAGCGGCGAGCAGTACTTC

V gene: TRBV12-3/TRBV12-4
clone size: many
J gene: TRBJ1-4
D gene: NA
CDR3 protein: CASSPLGGQLFF
CDR3 DNA: TGTGCCAGCAGCCCCCTGGGGGGGCAACTGTTTTTT

V gene: TRBV7-2
clone size: NA
J gene: TRBJ2-3
D gene: NA
CDR3 protein: CASGPGHDTQYF
CDR3 DNA: TGTGCCAGCGGCCCAGGACATGATACGCAGTATTTT

V gene: TRBV15
clone size: NA
J gene: TRBJ1-4
D gene: TRBD1
CDR3 protein: CATRSPGQGGEKLFF
CDR3 DNA: TGTGCCACCAGATCTCCGGGACAGGGAGGTGAAAAACTGTTTTTT

V gene: TRBV10-2
clone size: NA
J gene: TRBJ1-2
D gene: NA
CDR3 protein: CASSATGDVVDYGYTF
CDR3 DNA: TGCGCCAGCAGTGCTACCGGGGACGTCGTCGACTATGGCTACACCTTC

V gene: TRBV20-1
clone size: many
J gene: TRBJ1-2
D gene: TRBD1
CDR3 protein: CSASPDRADYGYTF
CDR3 DNA: TGCAGTGCTTCCCCGGACAGGGCGGACTATGGCTACACCTTC

V gene: TRBV20-1
clone size: NA
J gene: TRBJ2-3
D gene: NA
CDR3 protein: CSVPRGASTDTQYF
CDR3 DNA: TGCAGTGTCCCTAGGGGGGCTAGCACAGATACGCAGTATTTT

V gene: TRBV30
clone size: few
J gene: TRBJ1-4
D gene: NA
CDR3 protein: CAWSVRRDPYEKLFF
CDR3 DNA: TGTGCCTGGAGTGTAAGGCGGGACCCTTATGAAAAACTGTTTTTT